The 2 T cell receptor beta chains presented below share a single source sample, sequenced in a study of sequential checkpoint blockade in melanoma. Specified treatment: randomized to nivolumab then ipilimumab (arm A) or the reverse (arm B). The method was immunoSEQ multiplex PCR; TCRdb's version includes in-frame clones alone and lacks a portion of them. The table includes about 17,000 clones, roughly 71% detected once. Specimen: CD8+ T cells sorted from blood (inferred from file names), collected from a patient given nivolumab and ipilimumab in sequence. All receptors derive from a human donor with melanoma.

The J gene is TRBJ2-3, the V gene TRBV30; D is perhaps TRBD2 (5 bases). The ends were cut back, 0 bases at V and 1 base at J, with 14 bases in the middle. The length of the CDR3 is 16 residues. Per germline, CDR1 GTSNPN and CDR2 SVGIG (reference sequence). CDR3 amino acids: CAWSVLQRTGTDTQYF. In DNA form, the CDR3 reads TGTGCCTGGAGTGTACTCCAGCGGACCGGCACAGATACGCAGTATTTT.

The chain has TRBV15 and TRBJ2-3, with 8 positions matching TRBD2. J was trimmed by 4 bases and V by 1 base; bases with no gene match: 4. In germline, CDR1 is LNHNV, CDR2 YYDKDF (reference sequence). The CDR3 extends over 15 amino acids. For the CDR3, the DNA is TGTGCCACCAGCAGAGGGACTAGCAAAGCAGATACGCAGTATTTT. This codes for CATSRGTSKADTQYF.